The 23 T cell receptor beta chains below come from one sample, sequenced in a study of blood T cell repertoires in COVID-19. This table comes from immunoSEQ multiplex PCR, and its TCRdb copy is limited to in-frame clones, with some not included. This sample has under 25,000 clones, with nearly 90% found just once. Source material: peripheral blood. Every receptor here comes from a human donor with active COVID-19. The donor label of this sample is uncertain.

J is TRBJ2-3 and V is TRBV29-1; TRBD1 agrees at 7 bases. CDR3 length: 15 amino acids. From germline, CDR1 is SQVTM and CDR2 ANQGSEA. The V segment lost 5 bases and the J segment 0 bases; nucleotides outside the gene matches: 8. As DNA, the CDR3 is TGCAGCGTTACTTGGACAGGCGGTAGCACAGATACGCAGTATTTT. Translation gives CSVTWTGGSTDTQYF.

The DNA of the CDR3 is TGTGCCAGCAGCGTTTTGGCTAGCGGGGACAATGAGCAGTTCTTC. It translates to CASSVLASGDNEQFF. This chain joins TRBV9 and TRBJ2-1; 9 bases agree with TRBD2. In germline, CDR1 is SGDLS, CDR2 YYNGEE. Trimming cost V 2 bases and J 5 bases; bases outside gene matches: 5. The CDR3 is made up of 15 amino acids. Combining the CDR3 with reference TRBV9 and TRBJ2-1 gives the whole variable domain DSGVTQTPKHLITATGQRVTLRCSPRSGDLSVYWYQQSLDQGLQFLIQYYNGEERAKGNILERFSAQQFPDLHSELNLSSLELGDSALYFCASSVLASGDNEQFFGPGTRLTVL.

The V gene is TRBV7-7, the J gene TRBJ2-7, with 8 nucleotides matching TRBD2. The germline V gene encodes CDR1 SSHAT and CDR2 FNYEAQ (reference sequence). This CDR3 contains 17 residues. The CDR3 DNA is TGTGCAATAAAACTTAGTGGTAGCGGGATCCCCTCCTACGAGCAGTACTTC. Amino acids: CAIKLSGSGIPSYEQYF.

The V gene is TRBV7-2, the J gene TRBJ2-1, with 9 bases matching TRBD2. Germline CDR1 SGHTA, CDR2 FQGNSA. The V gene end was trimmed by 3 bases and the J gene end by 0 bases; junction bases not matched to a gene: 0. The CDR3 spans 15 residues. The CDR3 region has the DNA TGTGCCAGCAGCTTTAGCGGGAGCTCCTACAATGAGCAGTTCTTC. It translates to CASSFSGSSYNEQFF.

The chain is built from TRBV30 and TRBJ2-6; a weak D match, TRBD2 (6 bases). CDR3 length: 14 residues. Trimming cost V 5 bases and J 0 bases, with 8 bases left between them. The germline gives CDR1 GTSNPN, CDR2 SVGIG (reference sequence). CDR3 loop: CAWGEDSGANVLTF. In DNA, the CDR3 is TGTGCCTGGGGGGAGGACTCTGGGGCCAACGTCCTGACTTTC.

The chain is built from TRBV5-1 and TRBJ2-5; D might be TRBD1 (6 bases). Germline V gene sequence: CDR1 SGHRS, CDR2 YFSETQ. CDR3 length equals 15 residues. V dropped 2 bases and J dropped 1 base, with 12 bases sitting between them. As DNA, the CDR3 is TGCGCCAGCAGCTTTTCTCTAGGGGGCCAAGAGACCCAGTACTTC. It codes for CASSFSLGGQETQYF. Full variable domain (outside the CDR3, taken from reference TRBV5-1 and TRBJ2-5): KAGVTQTPRYLIKTRGQQVTLSCSPISGHRSVSWYQQTPGQGLQFLFEYFSETQRNKGNFPGRFSGRQFSNSRSEMNVSTLELGDSALYLCASSFSLGGQETQYFGPGTRLLVL.

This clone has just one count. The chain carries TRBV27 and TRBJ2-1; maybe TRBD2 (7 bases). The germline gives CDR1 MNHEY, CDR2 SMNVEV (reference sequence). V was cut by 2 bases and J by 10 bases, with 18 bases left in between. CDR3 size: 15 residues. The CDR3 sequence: CASSLRGGEAREQFF. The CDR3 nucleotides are TGTGCCAGCAGTTTAAGAGGGGGGGAGGCTCGGGAGCAGTTCTTC.

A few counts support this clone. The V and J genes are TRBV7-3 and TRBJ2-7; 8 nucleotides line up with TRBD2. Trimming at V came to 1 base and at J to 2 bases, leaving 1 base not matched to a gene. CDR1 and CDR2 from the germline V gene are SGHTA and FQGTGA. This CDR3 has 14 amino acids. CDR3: CASSLIAGTYEQYF. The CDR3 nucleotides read TGTGCCAGCAGCTTAATAGCGGGAACCTACGAGCAGTACTTC.

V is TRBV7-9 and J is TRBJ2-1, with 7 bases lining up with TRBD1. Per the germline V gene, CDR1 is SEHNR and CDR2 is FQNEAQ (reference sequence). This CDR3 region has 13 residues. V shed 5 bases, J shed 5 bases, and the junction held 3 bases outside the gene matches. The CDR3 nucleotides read TGTGCCAGCAGCCGTGGGACAGACAATGAGCAGTTCTTC. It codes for CASSRGTDNEQFF.

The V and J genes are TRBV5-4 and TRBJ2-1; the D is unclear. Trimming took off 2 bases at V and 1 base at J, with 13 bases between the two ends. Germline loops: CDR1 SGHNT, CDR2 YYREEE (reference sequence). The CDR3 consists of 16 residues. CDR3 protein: CASSFRSGKSYNEQFF. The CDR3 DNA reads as TGTGCCAGCAGCTTTCGGTCTGGTAAATCCTACAATGAGCAGTTCTTC.

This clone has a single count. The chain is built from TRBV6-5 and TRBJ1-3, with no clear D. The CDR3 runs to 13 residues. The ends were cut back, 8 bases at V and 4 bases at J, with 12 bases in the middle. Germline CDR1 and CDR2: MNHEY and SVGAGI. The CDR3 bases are TGTGCCAGCTTTGCAGCCGGGGGAAACACCATATATTTT. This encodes CASFAAGGNTIYF.

The CDR3 region is CASSDRGIQPQHF. CDR3 sequence (DNA): TGTGCCAGCAGTGACAGGGGCATTCAGCCCCAGCATTTT. The gene calls are TRBV25-1 and TRBJ1-5; perhaps TRBD1 as D (6 bases). The CDR3 has 13 residues. The V gene's germline CDR1 is MGHDK and CDR2 SYGVNS. V gave up 3 bases and J gave up 6 bases, with 9 bases separating them.

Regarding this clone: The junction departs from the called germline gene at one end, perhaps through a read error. The CDR3 coding sequence is TGTGCCTGGAGTGGCCGACGGCCCTCTGGGGCCAACGCCCTGACTTTC. Protein: CAWSGRRPSGANALTF. This chain joins TRBV30 and TRBJ2-6; a possible D gene is TRBD1 (5 bases). The CDR3 sequence is 16 residues long. Germline V CDR1 and CDR2: GTSNPN, SVGIG (reference sequence).

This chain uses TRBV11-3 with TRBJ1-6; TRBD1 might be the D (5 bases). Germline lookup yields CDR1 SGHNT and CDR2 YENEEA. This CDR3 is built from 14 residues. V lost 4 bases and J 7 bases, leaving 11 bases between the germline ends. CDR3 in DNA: TGTGCCAGCAGCTCCAGGGTAGGAAATTCACCCCTCCACTTT. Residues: CASSSRVGNSPLHF.

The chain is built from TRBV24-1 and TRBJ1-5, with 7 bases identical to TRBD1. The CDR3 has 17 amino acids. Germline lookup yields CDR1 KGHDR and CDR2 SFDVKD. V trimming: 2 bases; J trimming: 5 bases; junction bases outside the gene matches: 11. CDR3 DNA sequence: TGTGCCACCAGTGATTCATCCCGACAGGGTGATTATCAGCCCCAGCATTTT. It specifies CATSDSSRQGDYQPQHF.

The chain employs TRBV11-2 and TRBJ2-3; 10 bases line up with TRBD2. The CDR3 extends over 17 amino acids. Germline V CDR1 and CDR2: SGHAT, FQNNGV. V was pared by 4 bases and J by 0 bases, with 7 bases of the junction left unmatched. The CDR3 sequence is CASSSPIAGGSTDTQYF. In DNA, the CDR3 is TGTGCCAGCAGCTCCCCCATAGCGGGAGGTAGCACAGATACGCAGTATTTT.

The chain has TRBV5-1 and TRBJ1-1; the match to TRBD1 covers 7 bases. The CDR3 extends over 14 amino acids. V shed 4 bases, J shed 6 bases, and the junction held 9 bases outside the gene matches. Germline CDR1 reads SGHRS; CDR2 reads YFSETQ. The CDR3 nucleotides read TGCGCCAGCAGCCCGAGGGACAGCCTGGCTGAAGCTTTCTTT. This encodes CASSPRDSLAEAFF.

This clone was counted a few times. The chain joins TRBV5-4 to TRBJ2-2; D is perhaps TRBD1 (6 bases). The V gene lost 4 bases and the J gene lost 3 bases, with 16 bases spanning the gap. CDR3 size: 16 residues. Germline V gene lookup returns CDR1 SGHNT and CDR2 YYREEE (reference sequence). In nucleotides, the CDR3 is TGTGCCAGCAGCGATGGGGGCCGGCGTGACACCGGGGAGCTGTTTTTT. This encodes CASSDGGRRDTGELFF.

The CDR3 reads CASSITRNTGELFF. The CDR3 DNA sequence: TGTGCCAGCAGCATCACAAGAAACACCGGGGAGCTGTTTTTT. This chain uses TRBV7-8 with TRBJ2-2; no definite D call. The CDR3 extends over 14 amino acids. Germline CDR1 and CDR2: SGHVS and FQNEAQ. V dropped 5 bases and J dropped 2 bases, with 9 bases sitting between them.

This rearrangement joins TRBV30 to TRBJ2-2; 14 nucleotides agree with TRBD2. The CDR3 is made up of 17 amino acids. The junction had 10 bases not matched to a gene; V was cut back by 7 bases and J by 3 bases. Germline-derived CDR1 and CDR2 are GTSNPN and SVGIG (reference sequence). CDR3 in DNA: TGTGCCTCACCCGGGACTAGCGGGAGAGTAGACACCGGGGAGCTGTTTTTT. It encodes CASPGTSGRVDTGELFF.

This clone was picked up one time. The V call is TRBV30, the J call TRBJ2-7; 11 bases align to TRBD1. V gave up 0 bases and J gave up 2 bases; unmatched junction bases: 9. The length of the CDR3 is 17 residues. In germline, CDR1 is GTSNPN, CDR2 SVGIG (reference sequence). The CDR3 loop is CAWSVQDRGPVTYEQYF. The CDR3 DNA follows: TGTGCCTGGAGTGTACAGGACAGGGGGCCTGTAACCTACGAGCAGTACTTC.

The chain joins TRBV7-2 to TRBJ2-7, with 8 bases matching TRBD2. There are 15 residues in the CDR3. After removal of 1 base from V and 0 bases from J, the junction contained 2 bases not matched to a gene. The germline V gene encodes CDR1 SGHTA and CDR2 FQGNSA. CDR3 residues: CASSLGLASSYEQYF. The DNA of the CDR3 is TGTGCCAGCAGCTTAGGACTAGCGAGCTCCTACGAGCAGTACTTC.

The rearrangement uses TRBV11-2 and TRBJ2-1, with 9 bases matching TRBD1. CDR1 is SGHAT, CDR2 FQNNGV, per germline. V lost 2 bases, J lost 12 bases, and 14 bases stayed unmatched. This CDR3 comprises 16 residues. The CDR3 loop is CASSLKGQGFYFGQFF. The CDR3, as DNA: TGTGCCAGCAGCTTAAAGGGACAGGGTTTTTATTTTGGGCAGTTCTTC.